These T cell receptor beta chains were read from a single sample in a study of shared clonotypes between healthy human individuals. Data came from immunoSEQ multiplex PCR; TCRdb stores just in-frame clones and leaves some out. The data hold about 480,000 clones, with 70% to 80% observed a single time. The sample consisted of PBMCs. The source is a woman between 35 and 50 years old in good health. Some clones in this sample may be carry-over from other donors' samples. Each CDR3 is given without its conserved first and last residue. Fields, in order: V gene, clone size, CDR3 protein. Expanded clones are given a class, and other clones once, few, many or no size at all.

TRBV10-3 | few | AISESSTGPYGYT
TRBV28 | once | ASSLRDRVVGELF
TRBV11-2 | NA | ASSTTGVGPQETQY
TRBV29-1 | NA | SVEDLSPGLNYGYT
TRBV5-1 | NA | ASSLGQGNEKLF
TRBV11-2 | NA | ASSLDRWDPIDGYT
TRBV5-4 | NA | AYVRWGSADTQY
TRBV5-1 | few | ASSSTGTGGYEQY
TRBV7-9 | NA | ASSLERLREKLF
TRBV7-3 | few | ASSFRGTDTQY
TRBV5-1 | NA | ASSLAPPGATNEKLF
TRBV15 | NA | ATSPTVQETQY
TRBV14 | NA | ASSRDTGELF
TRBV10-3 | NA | AISASGQGPYEQY
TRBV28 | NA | ASSPLTGGFEKLF
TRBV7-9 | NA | ASSLRAVTDTQY
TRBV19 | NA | ASSIGAGASNTEAF
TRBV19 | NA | ASRDRGIAYGYT
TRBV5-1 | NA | ASSLAGTLDEQY
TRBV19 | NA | ASSRTRDYSGANVLT
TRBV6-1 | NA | ASSEMLGSNTGELF
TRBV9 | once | ASSVAWQQNTEAF
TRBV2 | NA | ASSPRTSGSGEQF